This is a list of T cell receptor beta chains from one sample in a study of beta chain features in type 1 diabetes. TCRdb's table, derived via immunoSEQ multiplex PCR, lists solely in-frame clones and lacks some. The sample holds about 620,000 clones, around 15% seen once. The specimen was naive CD4+ T cells from blood. Every receptor here comes from a man younger than 35 in good health. Both conserved end residues are trimmed from each CDR3. Size is omitted from some rows. Given values are once, few, many or a class for expanded clones.

ASSLPGHTNTGELF,TRBV21-1,many
ASSLQAGGNQPQH,TRBV7-2,.
ASKVQGSKPEKLF,TRBV2,.
ASSQAQAGLHEQY,TRBV4-1,.
ASSPKGTSGGASVNTQY,TRBV5-4,few
ASSALAESNTGELF,TRBV5-1,few
ASSLAEVRHTEAF,TRBV7-2,few
ASSLSKGHQPQH,TRBV27,.
ASTRGNEQF,TRBV6-5,.
ASRLSSNQPQH,TRBV6-6,.
ASSLQGAVNTEAF,TRBV7-9,.
ASSSFRVAGGYEQY,TRBV7-8,once
ASSRGTYEQY,TRBV6-5,once
ASSDTGNYGYT,TRBV2,few
ASSFGRSSYNEQF,TRBV5-4,few
ASSLRTTRTDTQY,TRBV5-4,.
ASSYAGSAAYEQY,TRBV6-5,.
ASSQDPTGGRTEAF,TRBV4-2,.
ATAGTPNQPQH,TRBV28,few
ASSPSAGANVLT,TRBV7-3,few
SAAYRGALNTEAF,TRBV29-1,few
ASGLVLGTGDFNTEAF,TRBV12-5,.
ASRGSGPSI,TRBV7-9,few
AIGQGSPLH,TRBV10-3,.
ASSQDRGNYGYT,TRBV4-2,.
AWSARLAGGIKNTDTQY,TRBV30,few
ASSELGGRNTDTQY,TRBV5-5,few
AWSVQDRTLTNYGYT,TRBV30,.